This T cell receptor beta chain was observed in a study of cytomegalovirus exposure and HLA in healthy donors. As for the study in general: Unique TCRs numbering around 80 million, obtained from HLA-typed donors, made up an early data release. Study results and caveats: In a later analysis, DRB1 alleles had the most associated TCRs; HLA-C alleles the fewest. Cytomegalovirus association was assigned to about 150 TCR beta chains. Among the CMV-associated chains, a few were confirmed in vitro as specific for CMV antigens.

V shed 1 base and J shed 1 base, with 9 bases lying between them. The length of the CDR3 is 15 residues. Germline CDR1 is SEHNR and CDR2 is FQNEAQ (reference sequence). To note about this clone: Its antigen is not known.

In the PCR, 60 Vbeta and 13 Jbeta primers were used. Data came from immunoSEQ multiplex PCR; TCRdb stores just in-frame clones and leaves some out. The sample holds around 94,000 clones; over 50% are singletons and the top ten take roughly 3.9%. This clonotype was sampled from a man between 25 and 39 years old in good health and CMV-seronegative. V usage is TRBV7-9 and J usage is TRBJ2-3; maybe TRBD2 (6 bases). The source material was PBMCs. DNA for the CDR3: TGTGCCAGCAGCTTAGTTGCTAGCGGCACAGATACGCAGTATTTT. It yields the protein CASSLVASGTDTQYF.